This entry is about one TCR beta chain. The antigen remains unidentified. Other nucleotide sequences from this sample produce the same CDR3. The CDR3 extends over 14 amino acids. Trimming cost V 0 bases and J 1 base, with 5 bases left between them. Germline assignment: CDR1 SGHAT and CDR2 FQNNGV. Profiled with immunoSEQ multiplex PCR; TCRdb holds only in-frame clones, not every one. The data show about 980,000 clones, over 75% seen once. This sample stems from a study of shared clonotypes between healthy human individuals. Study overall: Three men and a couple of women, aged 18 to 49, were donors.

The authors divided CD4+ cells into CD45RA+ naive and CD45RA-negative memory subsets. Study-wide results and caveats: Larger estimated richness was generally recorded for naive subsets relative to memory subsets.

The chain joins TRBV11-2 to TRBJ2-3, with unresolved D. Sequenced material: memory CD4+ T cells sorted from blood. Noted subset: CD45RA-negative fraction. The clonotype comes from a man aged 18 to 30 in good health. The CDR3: CASSLDGGTDTQYF. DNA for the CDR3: TGTGCCAGCAGCTTAGATGGGGGCACAGATACGCAGTATTTT.